These 22 T cell receptor beta chains were all obtained from the same sample, sequenced in a study of blood T cell repertoires in COVID-19. Some clones are missing from TCRdb's copy, which holds only in-frame ones; the method was immunoSEQ multiplex PCR. The sample includes 90,000 to 120,000 clones, roughly nine tenths seen only once; the top ten take less than 6.5%. Sequencing was carried out using peripheral blood. The receptors were sampled from a human donor in a cohort sampled during active COVID-19.

J is TRBJ1-6 and V is TRBV5-4; D not certain. The CDR3 spans 12 residues. Trimming stripped 4 bases from V and 7 bases from J, with 6 bases between. In germline, CDR1 is SGHNT, CDR2 YYREEE (reference sequence). This CDR3 reads CASSGRNSPLHF. CDR3 DNA: TGTGCCAGCAGCGGCAGAAATTCACCCCTCCACTTT. The variable domain in full, with the rest retrieved from reference TRBV5-4 and TRBJ1-6, is ETGVTQSPTHLIKTRGQQVTLRCSSQSGHNTVSWYQQALGQGPQFIFQYYREEENGRGNFPPRFSGLQFPNYSSELNVNALELDDSALYLCASSGRNSPLHFGNGTRLTVT.

This CDR3 reads CATSETSGTYNEQFF. In DNA form, the CDR3 reads TGTGCCACCAGTGAGACTAGCGGGACCTACAATGAGCAGTTCTTC. The V and J genes are TRBV24-1 and TRBJ2-1; 11 bases fit TRBD2. V lost 4 bases and J lost 2; bases outside the gene matches: 0. CDR1 is KGHDR, CDR2 SFDVKD, per germline. There are 15 residues in the CDR3.

CDR3 loop: CASSFPLTSGRASSYNEQFF. CDR3 nucleotides: TGTGCCAGCAGCTTTCCGCTGACTAGCGGGAGGGCCAGTTCCTACAATGAGCAGTTCTTC. The chain uses TRBV7-8 and TRBJ2-1; 14 bases fit TRBD2. The CDR3 runs to 20 residues. Germline CDR1 reads SGHVS; CDR2 reads FQNEAQ. Losses at the gene ends were 3 bases for V and 1 base for J; bases not matched to a gene: 11.

CDR3 in DNA: TGTGCCAGCAGTTACCTAGAGAAAACTGAAGCTTTCTTT. The encoded protein is CASSYLEKTEAFF. The chain carries TRBV6-6 and TRBJ1-1; no clear D gene. Per germline, CDR1 MNHNY and CDR2 SVGAGI (reference sequence). The CDR3 is made up of 13 amino acids. Trimming left V 2 bases short and J 5 bases short, with 9 bases between.

This clone was counted ten times or more. CDR3 in DNA: TGCGCCAGCAGCCAAGGTGAGAGCGAGCAGTACTTC. Translation: CASSQGESEQYF. The V gene is TRBV4-1, the J gene TRBJ2-7; unclear D gene. Between the trimmed V and J ends, which lost 1 base and 6 bases, there was a span of 7 bases. The CDR3 is 12 amino acids. Germline CDR1 MGHRA, CDR2 YSYEKL.

This clone was seen just once. This chain joins TRBV19 and TRBJ1-1; D is undetermined. Germline CDR1 reads LNHDA; CDR2 reads SQIVND (reference sequence). V lost 3 bases and J 4 bases, leaving 12 bases between the germline ends. The CDR3 consists of 14 residues. In DNA form, the CDR3 reads TGTGCCAGTAGTATGAGAGAGTCGATCACTGAAGCTTTCTTT. It yields the protein CASSMRESITEAFF. The variable domain in full, with the rest retrieved from reference TRBV19 and TRBJ1-1, is DGGITQSPKYLFRKEGQNVTLSCEQNLNHDAMYWYRQDPGQGLRLIYYSQIVNDFQKGDIAEGYSVSREKKESFPLTVTSAQKNPTAFYLCASSMRESITEAFFGQGTRLTVV.

This clone came up once. This rearrangement joins TRBV5-6 to TRBJ2-5; 12 nucleotides line up with TRBD2. Trimming at V came to 6 bases and at J to 4 bases, leaving 4 bases not matched to a gene. Per the germline V gene, CDR1 is SGHDT and CDR2 is YYEEEE. The CDR3 consists of 14 residues. CDR3 region: CASKPSGGGETQYF. CDR3 coding DNA: TGTGCCAGCAAGCCTAGCGGGGGGGGAGAGACCCAGTACTTC.

The chain has TRBV9 and TRBJ2-1; 9 nucleotides match TRBD2. After removal of 0 bases from V and 8 bases from J, the junction contained 0 bases not matched to a gene. Per the germline V gene, CDR1 is SGDLS and CDR2 is YYNGEE. The CDR3 is made up of 13 amino acids. CDR3 region: CASSVGTSDEQFF. CDR3 bases: TGTGCCAGCAGCGTAGGGACTAGCGATGAGCAGTTCTTC. Full variable domain (remainder filled in from reference TRBV9 and TRBJ2-1): DSGVTQTPKHLITATGQRVTLRCSPRSGDLSVYWYQQSLDQGLQFLIQYYNGEERAKGNILERFSAQQFPDLHSELNLSSLELGDSALYFCASSVGTSDEQFFGPGTRLTVL.

This chain connects TRBV6-5 to TRBJ1-2; D may be TRBD1 (5 bases). The CDR3 contains 13 residues. Looked up from germline, CDR1 is MNHEY and CDR2 is SVGAGI. V lost 8 bases and J lost 4, with 14 bases in between. The CDR3, as DNA: TGTGCCAGCGCACCTGGGGCCTCCTATGGCTACACCTTC. Encoded protein: CASAPGASYGYTF.

The genes are TRBV6-1 and TRBJ1-3, with 9 nucleotides matching TRBD1. The CDR3 has 18 amino acids. The J segment lost 4 bases and the V segment lost 4 bases, leaving 14 bases of the junction unmatched. Germline values: CDR1 MNHNS, CDR2 SASEGT. The CDR3 DNA sequence: TGTGCCAGCAGTGCGCGCTTACAGGGGGCAGCGGGGGGAAACACCATATATTTT. It is translated as CASSARLQGAAGGNTIYF.

The rearrangement uses TRBV29-1 and TRBJ2-7; 7 bases map to TRBD1. Looked up from germline, CDR1 is SQVTM and CDR2 is ANQGSEA. The CDR3 has 12 amino acids. With V trimmed by 7 bases and J by 2 bases, 5 bases remained unmatched. The CDR3 DNA sequence: TGCAGCGGTGGGGACAGCACCTACGAGCAGTACTTC. Translation: CSGGDSTYEQYF.

J is TRBJ2-3 and V is TRBV25-1; TRBD2 matches 7 bases. The CDR3 is 17 residues long. From germline, CDR1 is MGHDK and CDR2 SYGVNS. V lost 4 bases to trimming and J lost 2 bases; unmatched junction nucleotides: 12. The CDR3 nucleotides are TGTGCCAGCAGTGGCCTCACTCTAGCGGCTTCCACAGATACGCAGTATTTT. Translation gives CASSGLTLAASTDTQYF.

The chain combines TRBV3-1 (or the pseudogene TRBV3-2) with TRBJ1-1, with 9 bases identical to TRBD1. With V trimmed by 6 bases and J by 1 base, 0 bases remained unmatched. The CDR3 has 13 residues. The germline CDR1 and CDR2 sequences are LGHDT and YNNKEL (reference sequence). CDR3 DNA sequence: TGTGCCAGCAGGGACAGGGGGAACACTGAAGCTTTCTTT. Protein sequence: CASRDRGNTEAFF.

This chain connects TRBV27 to TRBJ1-2; D perhaps matches TRBD1 (5 bases). The germline V and J ends were trimmed by 2 bases and 6 bases, with 19 bases remaining between them. The CDR3 runs to 16 residues. Looked up from germline, CDR1 is MNHEY and CDR2 is SMNVEV (reference sequence). Written as DNA, the CDR3 is TGTGCCAGCAGTTTAAGGCAGGCCGGGGGTGTCCATGGCTACACCTTC. Translated, it gives CASSLRQAGGVHGYTF.

The chain combines TRBV5-5 with TRBJ2-1; 9 bases map to TRBD1. V shed 4 bases and J 1 base; nucleotides not matched to a gene: 3. CDR3 length: 15 amino acids. Germline CDR1 and CDR2: SGHKS and YYEKEE (reference sequence). The CDR3 here is CASSTGTGSYNEQFF. CDR3 sequence (DNA): TGTGCCAGCAGCACCGGGACAGGGTCCTACAATGAGCAGTTCTTC. Based on the CDR3 plus reference TRBV5-5 and TRBJ2-1, the full variable domain is DAGVTQSPTHLIKTRGQQVTLRCSPISGHKSVSWYQQVLGQGPQFIFQYYEKEERGRGNFPDRFSARQFPNYSSELNVNALLLGDSALYLCASSTGTGSYNEQFFGPGTRLTVL.

The V call is TRBV27, the J call TRBJ2-5; possibly TRBD2 for D (6 bases). Trimming took 5 bases from V and 2 from J, leaving 15 bases between them. This CDR3 region has 15 residues. The germline V gene encodes CDR1 MNHEY and CDR2 SMNVEV (reference sequence). The DNA for the CDR3 is TGTGCCAGCAGTGAGCGGCGGGGTTGGCAAGAGACCCAGTACTTC. Protein product: CASSERRGWQETQYF.

This clone appeared a single time. The chain combines TRBV2 with TRBJ1-1; 7 bases are a match to TRBD1. Germline CDR1 and CDR2: SNHLY and FYNNEI. CDR3 size: 14 residues. Unmatched junction bases numbered 8, after V lost 0 bases and J lost 10 bases. CDR3 protein: CASSEAPRQGVAFF. CDR3 in DNA: TGTGCCAGCAGTGAAGCGCCTCGACAGGGTGTAGCTTTCTTT.

The chain employs TRBV7-8 and TRBJ1-6; no clear D. V dropped 5 bases and J dropped 6 bases, with 11 bases sitting between them. Germline V gene data show CDR1 as SGHVS and CDR2 as FQNEAQ. This CDR3 has 14 amino acids. The CDR3 here is CASSTTGINSPLHF. DNA of the CDR3: TGTGCCAGCAGCACGACCGGGATTAATTCACCCCTCCACTTT.

This clone is a singleton in its sample. V gene TRBV10-3 combines with J gene TRBJ2-1; 8 positions match TRBD1. CDR1 and CDR2 (germline): ENHRY, SYGVKD. Trimming cost V 5 bases and J 10 bases; bases outside gene matches: 7. There are 13 residues in the CDR3. The CDR3 spells CAISSRGQDEQFF. For the CDR3, the DNA is TGTGCCATCAGTTCCAGGGGGCAGGACGAGCAGTTCTTC.

The chain uses TRBV18 and TRBJ2-2; D not resolved. Germline V CDR1 and CDR2: KGHSH, LQKENI. Trimming removed 5 bases at V and 4 bases at J, with 5 bases between. The CDR3 runs to 12 residues. CDR3 DNA: TGTGCCAGCTCAAGAGGCACCGGGGAGCTGTTTTTT. It yields the protein CASSRGTGELFF.

V and J are TRBV19 and TRBJ2-2; TRBD2 matches 7 bases. Germline V gives CDR1 LNHDA, CDR2 SQIVND (reference sequence). Losses at the gene ends were 3 bases for V and 6 bases for J; bases not matched to a gene: 4. The CDR3 length is 14 residues. The CDR3 DNA is TGTGCCAGTAGTATGGCGGGGGTGCCCGGGGAGCTGTTTTTT. Translation gives CASSMAGVPGELFF.

This clone has a handful of counts. The chain is built from TRBV19 and TRBJ1-2; TRBD1 agrees at 7 bases. This CDR3 comprises 15 residues. Germline V gene data show CDR1 as LNHDA and CDR2 as SQIVND (reference sequence). V dropped 4 bases and J dropped 5; count of bases not matched to a gene: 10. CDR3 region: CASSTARTGTYGYTF. In nucleotides, the CDR3 is TGTGCCAGTAGTACCGCCCGGACAGGTACTTATGGCTACACCTTC.